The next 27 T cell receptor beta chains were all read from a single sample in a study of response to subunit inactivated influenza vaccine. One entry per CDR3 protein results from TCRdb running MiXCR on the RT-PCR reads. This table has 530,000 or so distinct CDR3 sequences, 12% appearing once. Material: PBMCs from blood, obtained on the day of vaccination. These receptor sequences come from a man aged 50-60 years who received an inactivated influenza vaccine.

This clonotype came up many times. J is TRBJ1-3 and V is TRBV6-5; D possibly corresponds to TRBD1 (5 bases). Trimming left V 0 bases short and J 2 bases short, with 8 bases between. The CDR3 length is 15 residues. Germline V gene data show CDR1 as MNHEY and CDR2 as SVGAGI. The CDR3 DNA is TGTGCCAGCAGTTACTCGGGCAGGGCTGGAAACACCATATATTTT. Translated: CASSYSGRAGNTIYF.

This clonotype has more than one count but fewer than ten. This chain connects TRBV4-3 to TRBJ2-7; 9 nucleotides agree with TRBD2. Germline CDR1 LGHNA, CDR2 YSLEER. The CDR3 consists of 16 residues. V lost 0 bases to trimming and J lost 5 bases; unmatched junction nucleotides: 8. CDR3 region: CASSQDSASGNHEQYF. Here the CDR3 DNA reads TGCGCCAGCAGCCAAGATTCGGCTAGCGGGAACCACGAGCAGTACTTC.

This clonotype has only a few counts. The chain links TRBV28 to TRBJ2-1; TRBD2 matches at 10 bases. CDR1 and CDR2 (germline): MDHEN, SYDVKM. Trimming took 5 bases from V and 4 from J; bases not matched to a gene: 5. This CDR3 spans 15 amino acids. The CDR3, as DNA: TGTGCCAGCAGTATAGCGGGAGGTATGTACAATGAGCAGTTCTTC. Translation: CASSIAGGMYNEQFF.

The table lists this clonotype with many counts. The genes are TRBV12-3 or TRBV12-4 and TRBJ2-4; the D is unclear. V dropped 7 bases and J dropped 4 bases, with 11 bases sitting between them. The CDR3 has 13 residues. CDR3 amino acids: CASKVGFKNIQYF. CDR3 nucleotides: TGTGCCAGCAAGGTGGGGTTTAAAAACATTCAGTACTTC.

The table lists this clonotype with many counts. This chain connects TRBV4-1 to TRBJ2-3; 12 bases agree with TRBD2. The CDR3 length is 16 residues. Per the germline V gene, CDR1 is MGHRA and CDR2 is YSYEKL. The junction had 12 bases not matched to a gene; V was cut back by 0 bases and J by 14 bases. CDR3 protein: CASSQDGKTSGGVRYF. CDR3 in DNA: TGCGCCAGCAGCCAAGATGGAAAGACTAGCGGGGGAGTGCGGTATTTT.

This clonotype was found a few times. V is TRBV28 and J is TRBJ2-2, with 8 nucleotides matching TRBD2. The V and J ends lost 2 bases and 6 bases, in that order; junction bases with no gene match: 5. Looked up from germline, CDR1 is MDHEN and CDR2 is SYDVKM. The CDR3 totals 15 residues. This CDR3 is CASSLVGGGAGELFF. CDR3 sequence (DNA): TGTGCCAGCAGTTTAGTCGGGGGGGGAGCCGGGGAGCTGTTTTTT. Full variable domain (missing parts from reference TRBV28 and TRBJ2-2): DVKVTQSSRYLVKRTGEKVFLECVQDMDHENMFWYRQDPGLGLRLIYFSYDVKMKEKGDIPEGYSVSREKKERFSLILESASTNQTSMYLCASSLVGGGAGELFFGEGSRLTVL.

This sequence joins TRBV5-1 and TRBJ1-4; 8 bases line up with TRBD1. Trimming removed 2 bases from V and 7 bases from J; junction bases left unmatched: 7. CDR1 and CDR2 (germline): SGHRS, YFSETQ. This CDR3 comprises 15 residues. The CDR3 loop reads CASSLGGQGGEKLFF. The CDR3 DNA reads TGCGCCAGCAGCTTAGGAGGACAGGGAGGTGAAAAACTGTTTTTT. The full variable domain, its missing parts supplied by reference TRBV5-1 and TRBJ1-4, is KAGVTQTPRYLIKTRGQQVTLSCSPISGHRSVSWYQQTPGQGLQFLFEYFSETQRNKGNFPGRFSGRQFSNSRSEMNVSTLELGDSALYLCASSLGGQGGEKLFFGSGTQLSVL.

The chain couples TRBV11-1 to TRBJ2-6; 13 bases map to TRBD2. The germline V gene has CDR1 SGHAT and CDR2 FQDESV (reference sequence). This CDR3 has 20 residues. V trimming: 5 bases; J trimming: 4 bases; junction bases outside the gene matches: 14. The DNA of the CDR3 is TGTGCCAGCAGCGGGATGAGGACTAGCGGGAGTCGGTCCGGGGCCAACGTCCTGACTTTC. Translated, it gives CASSGMRTSGSRSGANVLTF. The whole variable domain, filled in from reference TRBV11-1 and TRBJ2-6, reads EAEVAQSPRYKITEKSQAVAFWCDPISGHATLYWYRQILGQGPELLVQFQDESVVDDSQLPKDRFSAERLKGVDSTLKIQPAELGDSAMYLCASSGMRTSGSRSGANVLTFGAGSRLTVL.

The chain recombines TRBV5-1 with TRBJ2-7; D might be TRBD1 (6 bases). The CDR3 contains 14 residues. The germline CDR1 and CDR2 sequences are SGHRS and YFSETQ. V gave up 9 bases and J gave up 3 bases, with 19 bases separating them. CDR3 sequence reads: CATSFSTGFYEQYF. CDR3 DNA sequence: TGCGCCACCAGTTTTTCTACAGGGTTCTACGAGCAGTACTTC.

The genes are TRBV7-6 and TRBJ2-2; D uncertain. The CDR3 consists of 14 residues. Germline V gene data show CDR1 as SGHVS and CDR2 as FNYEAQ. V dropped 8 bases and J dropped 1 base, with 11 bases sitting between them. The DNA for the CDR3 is TGTGCCAGCCTGGAAAATATGAACACCGGGGAGCTGTTTTTT. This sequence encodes CASLENMNTGELFF.

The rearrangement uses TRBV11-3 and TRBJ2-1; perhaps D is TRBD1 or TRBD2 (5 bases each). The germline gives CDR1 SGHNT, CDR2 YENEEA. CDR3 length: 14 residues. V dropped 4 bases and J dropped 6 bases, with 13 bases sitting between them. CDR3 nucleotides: TGTGCCAGCAGCTGGGGGACGGCCTCCAATGAGCAGTTCTTC. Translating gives CASSWGTASNEQFF.

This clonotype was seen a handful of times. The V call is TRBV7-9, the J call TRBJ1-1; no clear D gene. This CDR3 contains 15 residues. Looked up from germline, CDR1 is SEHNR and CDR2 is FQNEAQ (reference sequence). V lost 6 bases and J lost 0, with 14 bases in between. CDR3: CASRAAGGMNTEAFF. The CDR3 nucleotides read TGTGCCAGCAGAGCTGCCGGAGGAATGAACACTGAAGCTTTCTTT.

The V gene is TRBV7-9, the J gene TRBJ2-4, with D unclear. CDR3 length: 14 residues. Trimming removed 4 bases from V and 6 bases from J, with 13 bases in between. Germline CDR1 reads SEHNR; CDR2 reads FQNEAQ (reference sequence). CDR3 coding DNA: TGTGCCAGCAGCTCCTCGAGGACGCTAAACATTCAGTACTTC. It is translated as CASSSSRTLNIQYF.

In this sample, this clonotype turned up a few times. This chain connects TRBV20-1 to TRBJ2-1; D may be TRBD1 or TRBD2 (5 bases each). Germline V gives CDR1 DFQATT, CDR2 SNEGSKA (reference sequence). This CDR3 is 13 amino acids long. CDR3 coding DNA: TGCAGCGCCAATGGGGGAAGTCACAATGAGCAGTTCTTC. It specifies CSANGGSHNEQFF.

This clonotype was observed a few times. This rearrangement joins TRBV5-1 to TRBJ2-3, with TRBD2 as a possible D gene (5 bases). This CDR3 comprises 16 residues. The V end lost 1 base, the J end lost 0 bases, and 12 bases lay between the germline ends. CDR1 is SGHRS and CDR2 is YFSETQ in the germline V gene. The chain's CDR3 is CASSLSTRRSTDTQYF. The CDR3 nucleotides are TGCGCCAGCAGCTTGAGTACTAGAAGAAGCACAGATACGCAGTATTTT.

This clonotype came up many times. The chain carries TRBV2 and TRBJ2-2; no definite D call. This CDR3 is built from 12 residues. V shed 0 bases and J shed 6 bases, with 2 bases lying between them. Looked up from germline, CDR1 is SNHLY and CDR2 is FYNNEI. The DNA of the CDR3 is TGTGCCAGCAGTGAAGCGCCCGGGGAGCTGTTTTTT. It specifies CASSEAPGELFF.

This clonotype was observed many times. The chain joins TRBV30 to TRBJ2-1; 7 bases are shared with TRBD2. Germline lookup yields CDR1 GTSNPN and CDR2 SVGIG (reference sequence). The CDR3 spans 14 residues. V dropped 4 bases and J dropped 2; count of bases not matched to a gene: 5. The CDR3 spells CAWNTGGPYNEQFF. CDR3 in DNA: TGTGCCTGGAATACGGGGGGTCCCTACAATGAGCAGTTCTTC.

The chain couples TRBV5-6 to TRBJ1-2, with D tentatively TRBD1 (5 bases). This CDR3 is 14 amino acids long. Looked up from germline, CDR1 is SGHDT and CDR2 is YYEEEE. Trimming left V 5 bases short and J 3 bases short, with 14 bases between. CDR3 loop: CASRFGLGDYGYTF. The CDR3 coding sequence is TGTGCCAGCAGATTTGGACTGGGGGACTATGGCTACACCTTC.

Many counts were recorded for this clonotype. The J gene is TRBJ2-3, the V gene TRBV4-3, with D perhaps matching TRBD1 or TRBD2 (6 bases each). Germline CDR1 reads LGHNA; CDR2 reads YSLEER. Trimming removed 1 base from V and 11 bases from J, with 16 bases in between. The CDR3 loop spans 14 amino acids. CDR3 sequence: CASSQVTGATEQYF. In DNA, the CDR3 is TGCGCCAGCAGCCAAGTCACGGGGGCGACGGAGCAGTATTTT.

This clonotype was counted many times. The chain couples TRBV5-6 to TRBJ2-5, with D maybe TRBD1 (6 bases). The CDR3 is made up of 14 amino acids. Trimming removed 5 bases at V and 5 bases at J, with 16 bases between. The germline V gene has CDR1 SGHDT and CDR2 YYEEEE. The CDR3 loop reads CASRPNTGSETQYF. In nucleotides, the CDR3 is TGTGCCAGCAGACCGAATACAGGGTCCGAGACCCAGTACTTC. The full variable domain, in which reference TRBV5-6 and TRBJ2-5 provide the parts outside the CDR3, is DAGVTQSPTHLIKTRGQQVTLRCSPKSGHDTVSWYQQALGQGPQFIFQYYEEEERQRGNFPDRFSGHQFPNYSSELNVNALLLGDSALYLCASRPNTGSETQYFGPGTRLLVL.

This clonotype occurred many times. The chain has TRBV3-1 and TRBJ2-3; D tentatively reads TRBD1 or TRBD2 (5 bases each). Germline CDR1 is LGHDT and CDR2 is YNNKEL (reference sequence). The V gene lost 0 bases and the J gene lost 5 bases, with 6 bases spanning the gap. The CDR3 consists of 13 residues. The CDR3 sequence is CASSQERGDTQYF. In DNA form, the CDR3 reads TGTGCCAGCAGCCAAGAGAGGGGAGATACGCAGTATTTT.

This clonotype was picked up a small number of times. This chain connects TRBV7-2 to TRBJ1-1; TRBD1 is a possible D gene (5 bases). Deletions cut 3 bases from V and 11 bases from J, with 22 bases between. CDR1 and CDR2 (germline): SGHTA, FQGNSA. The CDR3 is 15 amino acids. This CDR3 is CASSFRPREPHEAFF. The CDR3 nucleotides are TGTGCCAGCAGCTTTAGGCCCAGGGAACCCCATGAGGCTTTCTTT.

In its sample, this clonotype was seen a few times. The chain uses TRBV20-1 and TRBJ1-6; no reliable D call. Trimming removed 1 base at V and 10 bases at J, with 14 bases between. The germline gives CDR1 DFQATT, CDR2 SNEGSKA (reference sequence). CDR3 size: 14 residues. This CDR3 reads CSARAPISGSPLHF. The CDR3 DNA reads TGCAGTGCTAGAGCCCCTATCAGCGGATCACCCCTCCACTTT.

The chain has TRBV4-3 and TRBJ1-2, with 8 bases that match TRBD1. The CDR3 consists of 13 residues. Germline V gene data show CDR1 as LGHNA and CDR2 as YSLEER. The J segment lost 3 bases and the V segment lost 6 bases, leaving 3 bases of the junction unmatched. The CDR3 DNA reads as TGCGCCAGCAGGGACAGGGATCACTATGGCTACACCTTC. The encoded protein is CASRDRDHYGYTF.

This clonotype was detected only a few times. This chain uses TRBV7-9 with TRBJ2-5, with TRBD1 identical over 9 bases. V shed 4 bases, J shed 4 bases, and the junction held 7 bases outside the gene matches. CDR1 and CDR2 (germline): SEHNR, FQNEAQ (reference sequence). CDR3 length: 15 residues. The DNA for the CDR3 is TGTGCCAGCAGCTCTAGACAGGGGGAGGGAGAGACCCAGTACTTC. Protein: CASSSRQGEGETQYF.

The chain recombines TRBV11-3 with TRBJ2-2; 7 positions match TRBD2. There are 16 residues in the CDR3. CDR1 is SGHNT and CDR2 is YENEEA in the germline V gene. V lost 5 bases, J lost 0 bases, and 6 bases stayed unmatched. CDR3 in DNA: TGTGCCAGCAGCCGCCGGGCGGGGGCGAACACCGGGGAGCTGTTTTTT. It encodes CASSRRAGANTGELFF.

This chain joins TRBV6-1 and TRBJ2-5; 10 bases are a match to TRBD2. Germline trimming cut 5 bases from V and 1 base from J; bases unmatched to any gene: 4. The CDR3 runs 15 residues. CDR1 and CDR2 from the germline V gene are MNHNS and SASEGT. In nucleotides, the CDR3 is TGTGCCAGCAGTCCAAGACTAGCGGGCCAAGAGACCCAGTACTTC. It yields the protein CASSPRLAGQETQYF.